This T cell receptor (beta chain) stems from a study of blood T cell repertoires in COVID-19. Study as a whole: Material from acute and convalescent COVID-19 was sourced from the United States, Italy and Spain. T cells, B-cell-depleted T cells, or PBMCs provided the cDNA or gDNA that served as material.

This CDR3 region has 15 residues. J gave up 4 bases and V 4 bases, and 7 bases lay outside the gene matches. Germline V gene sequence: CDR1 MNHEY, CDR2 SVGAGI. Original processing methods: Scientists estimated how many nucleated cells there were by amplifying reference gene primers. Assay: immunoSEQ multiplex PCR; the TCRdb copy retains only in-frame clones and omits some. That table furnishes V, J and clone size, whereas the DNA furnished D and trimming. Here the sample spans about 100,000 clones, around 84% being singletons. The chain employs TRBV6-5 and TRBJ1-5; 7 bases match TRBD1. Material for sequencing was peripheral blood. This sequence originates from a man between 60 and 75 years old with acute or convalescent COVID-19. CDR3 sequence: CASSLEGAPNQPQHF. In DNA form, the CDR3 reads TGTGCCAGCAGTTTAGAGGGGGCCCCGAATCAGCCCCAGCATTTT.